This T cell receptor (beta chain) was obtained from a study of regulatory T cells in long-lasting Graves disease. Study results and caveats: Persistent Graves' patients showed less TCR diversity than newly diagnosed patients showed.

In the case of this clonotype: Its antigen is still unknown.

The J segment lost 6 bases and the V segment lost 5 bases, leaving 9 bases of the junction unmatched. This CDR3 is built from 16 residues. Germline assignment: CDR1 MDHEN and CDR2 SYDVKM. Indicated time point: persistent/refractory GD, antithyroid drugs over 5 years with positive TRAb. Extracted PBMC RNA gave rise to the TCR library. With iRepertoire HTBI primers and Arm-PCR of CDR3 regions, TCR beta libraries were built. TCRdb processed the multiplex PCR reads anew with MiXCR; each CDR3 protein has one entry. Of roughly 430,000 distinct CDR3 sequences in the sample, 20% to 25% are singletons; the top ten hold about 13%.

The material was peripheral blood mononuclear cells (PBMCs), obtained when the disease was refractory, from a patient treated with antithyroid drugs. The sequence derives from a female donor with Graves disease. The V gene is TRBV28, the J gene TRBJ2-3; TRBD2 matches at 12 bases. CDR3: CASSPMGLAGGDTQYF. The CDR3 DNA follows: TGTGCCAGCAGTCCCATGGGACTAGCGGGTGGTGATACGCAGTATTTT.